This entry concerns a single TCR beta chain. Antigen: not known. The data stem from a study of CD8 T cells in Susac syndrome. Study-wide results and limits: A relatively small number of individuals underwent TCR sequencing and HLA analysis.

Reverse transcription used roughly 0.5 to 1 ug RNA and random hexamers. TCRdb re-analysed the immunoSEQ multiplex PCR reads in MiXCR, keeping a single row per CDR3 protein. The sample carries about 110,000 distinct CDR3 sequences, 96% recorded once. CDR3 size: 13 residues. The germline CDR1 and CDR2 sequences are LGHDT and YNNKEL (reference sequence). The trim removed 1 base at V and 15 bases at J, leaving 9 bases unmatched. Sequencing of TCR beta was performed on blood CD8+ T cells and on blood CD4+ T cells. The controls were healthy donors who were matched for age and sex. TEMRA cells were FACS-enriched, unlike CD8+ and CD4+ T cells, which were negatively isolated.

The material sequenced was CD4+ T cells from PBMCs. This receptor was identified in a human donor in good health. The chain links TRBV3-1 to TRBJ2-1; 7 bases map to TRBD2. DNA for the CDR3: TGTGCCAGCAGCCAAGGAGGCAGCGGGACCCCGTTCTTC. This sequence encodes CASSQGGSGTPFF.